This T cell receptor (beta chain) was captured in a study of blood T cells in healthy people across ages. A J-beta primer mix and a sample-barcoded 5' primer were used in a second PCR of roughly 7 to 12 cycles. TCRdb reprocessed the 5' RACE reads with MiXCR, giving one entry per CDR3 protein. Among about 1.4 million distinct CDR3 sequences listed, around 59% were seen once. Trimming took 1 base from V and 1 from J, leaving 10 bases between them. Per germline, CDR1 LGHNA and CDR2 YNFKEQ. This CDR3 has 15 residues. The table lists this clonotype with a few counts. V is TRBV4-2 and J is TRBJ1-2; D is uncertain. The sequencing sample was made of blood. This clonotype originated in a young man in good health. The CDR3 DNA follows: TGTGCCAGCAGCCAAGTAGTAGGAGATAACTATGGCTACACCTTC. It yields the protein CASSQVVGDNYGYTF.